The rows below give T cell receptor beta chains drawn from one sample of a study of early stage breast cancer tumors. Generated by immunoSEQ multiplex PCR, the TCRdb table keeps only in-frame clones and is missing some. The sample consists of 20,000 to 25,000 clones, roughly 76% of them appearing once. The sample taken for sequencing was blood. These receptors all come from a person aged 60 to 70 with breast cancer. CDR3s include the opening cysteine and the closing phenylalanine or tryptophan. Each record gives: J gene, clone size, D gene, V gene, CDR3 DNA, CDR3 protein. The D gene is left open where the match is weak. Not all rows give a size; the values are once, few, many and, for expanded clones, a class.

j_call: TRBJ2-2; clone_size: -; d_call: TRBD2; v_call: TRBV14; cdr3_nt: TGTGCCAGCAGCCAAGATGCAGCGGGAGGGCCCGGCGGGGAGCTGTTTTTT; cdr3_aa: CASSQDAAGGPGGELFF
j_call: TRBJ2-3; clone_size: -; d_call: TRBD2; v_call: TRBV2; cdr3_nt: TGTGCCAGCAGGAAACTAGCGGCCGATCCTGTTACGCAGTATTTT; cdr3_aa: CASRKLAADPVTQYF
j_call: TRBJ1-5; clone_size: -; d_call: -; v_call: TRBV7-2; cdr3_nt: TGTGCCAGCAGCCCGTATGGCAATCAGCCCCAGCATTTT; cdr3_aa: CASSPYGNQPQHF
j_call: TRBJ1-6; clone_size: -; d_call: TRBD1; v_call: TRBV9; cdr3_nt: TGTGCCAGCAGCACCGGACAGGGGATAGTTTCACCCCTCCACTTT; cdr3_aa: CASSTGQGIVSPLHF
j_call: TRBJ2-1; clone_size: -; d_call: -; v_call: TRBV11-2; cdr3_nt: TGTGCCAGCAGCTTAGTAAACGGGTTCAATGAGCAGTTCTTC; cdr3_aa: CASSLVNGFNEQFF
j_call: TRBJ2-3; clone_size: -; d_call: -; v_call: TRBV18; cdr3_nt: TGTGCCAGCTCACCAGATTTAGATACGCAGTATTTT; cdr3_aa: CASSPDLDTQYF
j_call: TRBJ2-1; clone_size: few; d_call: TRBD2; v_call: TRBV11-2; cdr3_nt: TGTGCCAGCAGCTTAGATATAAGCGGGGGGTCGAATGAGCAGTTCTTC; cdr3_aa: CASSLDISGGSNEQFF
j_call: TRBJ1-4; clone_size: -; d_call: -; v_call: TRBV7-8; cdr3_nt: TGTGCCAGCAGTCCCTCGGGGGTTGGGGAAAAACTGTTTTTT; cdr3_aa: CASSPSGVGEKLFF
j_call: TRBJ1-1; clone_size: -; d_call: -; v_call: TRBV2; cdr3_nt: TGTGCCAGCAGTGTGGCTGTAGATACTGAAGCTTTCTTT; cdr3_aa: CASSVAVDTEAFF
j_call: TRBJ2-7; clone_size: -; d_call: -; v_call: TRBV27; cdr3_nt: TGTGCCAGCAGTTGGCAGGGGATCGACGAGCAGTACTTC; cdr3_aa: CASSWQGIDEQYF
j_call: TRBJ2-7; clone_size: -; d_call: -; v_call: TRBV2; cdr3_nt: TGTGCCAGCAGGGGGGACTCTTACTCCTACGAGCAGTACTTC; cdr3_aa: CASRGDSYSYEQYF
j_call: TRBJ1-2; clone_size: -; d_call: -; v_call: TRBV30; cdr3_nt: TGTGCCTGGAGCCCGCAAGTAAATGGCTACACCTTC; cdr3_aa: CAWSPQVNGYTF
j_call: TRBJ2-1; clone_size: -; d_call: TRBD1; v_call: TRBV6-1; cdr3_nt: TGTGCCAGCACCTTAGGGGGCGAGGGGTACAATGAGCAGTTCTTC; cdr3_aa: CASTLGGEGYNEQFF
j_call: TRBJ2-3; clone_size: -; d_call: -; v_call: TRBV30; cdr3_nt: TGTGCCTGGAGTGCGGTAGGGGGGTGGGATACGCAGTATTTT; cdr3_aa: CAWSAVGGWDTQYF
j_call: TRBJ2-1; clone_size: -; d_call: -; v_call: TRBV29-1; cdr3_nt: TGCAGCGTTGGGACAGTCTCCTACAATGAGCAGTTCTTC; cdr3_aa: CSVGTVSYNEQFF
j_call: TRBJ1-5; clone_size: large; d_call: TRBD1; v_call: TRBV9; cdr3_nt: TGTGCCAGCAGCGGACGACAGGGAGGTCAGCCCCAGCATTTT; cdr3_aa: CASSGRQGGQPQHF
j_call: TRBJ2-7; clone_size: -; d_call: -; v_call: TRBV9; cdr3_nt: TGTGCCAGCAGCGTAGCGCCCTCTAGTAGCTACGAGCAGTACTTC; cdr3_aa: CASSVAPSSSYEQYF
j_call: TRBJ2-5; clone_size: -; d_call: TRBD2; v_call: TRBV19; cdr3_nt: TGTGCCAGTAGTAAACGACTAGCGGGGAAACAAGAGACCCAGTACTTC; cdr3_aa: CASSKRLAGKQETQYF
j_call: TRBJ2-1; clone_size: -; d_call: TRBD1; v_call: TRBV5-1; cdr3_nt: TGCGCCAGCAGCCACCGGGACAGGTATGTTCATGAGCAGTTCTTC; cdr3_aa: CASSHRDRYVHEQFF
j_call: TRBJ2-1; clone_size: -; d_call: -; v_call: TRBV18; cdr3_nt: TGTGCCAGCTCGCCTGTCCGCGGTACAAGCTCCTACAATGAGCAGTTCTTC; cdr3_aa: CASSPVRGTSSYNEQFF
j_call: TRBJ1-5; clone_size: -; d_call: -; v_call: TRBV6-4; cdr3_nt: TGTGCCAGCAGTGACAGGGAGGGCCAGCCCCAGCATTTT; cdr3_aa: CASSDREGQPQHF
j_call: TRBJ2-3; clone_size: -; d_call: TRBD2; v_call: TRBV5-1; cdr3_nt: TGCGCCAGCAGCTTGGGGACTAGCGGATACACAGATACGCAGTATTTT; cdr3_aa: CASSLGTSGYTDTQYF
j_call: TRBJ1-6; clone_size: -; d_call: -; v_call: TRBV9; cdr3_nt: TGTGCCAGCAGCGTAGAGAGGACCGGTAATTCACCCCTCCACTTT; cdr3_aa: CASSVERTGNSPLHF
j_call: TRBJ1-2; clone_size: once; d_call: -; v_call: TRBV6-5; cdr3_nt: TGTGCCAGCAGTTACCAAAACTATGGCTACACCTTC; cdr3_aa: CASSYQNYGYTF
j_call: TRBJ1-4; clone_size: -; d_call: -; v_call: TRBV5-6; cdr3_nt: TGTGCCAGCAGCTTACAGGGTGCAACTAATGAAAAACTGTTTTTT; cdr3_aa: CASSLQGATNEKLFF
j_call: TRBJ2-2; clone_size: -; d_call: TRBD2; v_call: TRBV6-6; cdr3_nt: TGTGCCAGCAGTTACTCGCGGGGGACCGGGGAGCTGTTTTTT; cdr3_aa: CASSYSRGTGELFF
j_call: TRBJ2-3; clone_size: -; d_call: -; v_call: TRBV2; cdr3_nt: TGTGCCAGCAGTCCCGATTATTATAGCACAGATACGCAGTATTTT; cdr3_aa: CASSPDYYSTDTQYF
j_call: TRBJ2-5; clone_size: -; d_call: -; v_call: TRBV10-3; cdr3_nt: TGTGCCATCAGTGAGGCTCAAGAGACCCAGTACTTC; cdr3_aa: CAISEAQETQYF
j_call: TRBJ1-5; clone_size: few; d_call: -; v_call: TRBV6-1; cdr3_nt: TGTGCCAGCAGCCCGGACAGCCCTTTTGCTCAGCCCCAGCATTTT; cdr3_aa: CASSPDSPFAQPQHF
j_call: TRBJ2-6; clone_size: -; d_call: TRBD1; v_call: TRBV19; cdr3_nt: TGTGCCAGTAGTAGACAGGGGAAGTCTGGGGCCAACGTCCTGACTTTC; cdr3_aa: CASSRQGKSGANVLTF
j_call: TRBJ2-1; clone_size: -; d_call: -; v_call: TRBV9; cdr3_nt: TGTGCCAGCAGCGCCGACTCAGACAATGAGCAGTTCTTC; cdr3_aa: CASSADSDNEQFF
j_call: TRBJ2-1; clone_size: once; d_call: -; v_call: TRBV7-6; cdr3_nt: TGTGCCAGCAGCACATTAGCGGGGCACCCCCCAGGGGGTCACAATGAGCAGTTCTTC; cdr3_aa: CASSTLAGHPPGGHNEQFF